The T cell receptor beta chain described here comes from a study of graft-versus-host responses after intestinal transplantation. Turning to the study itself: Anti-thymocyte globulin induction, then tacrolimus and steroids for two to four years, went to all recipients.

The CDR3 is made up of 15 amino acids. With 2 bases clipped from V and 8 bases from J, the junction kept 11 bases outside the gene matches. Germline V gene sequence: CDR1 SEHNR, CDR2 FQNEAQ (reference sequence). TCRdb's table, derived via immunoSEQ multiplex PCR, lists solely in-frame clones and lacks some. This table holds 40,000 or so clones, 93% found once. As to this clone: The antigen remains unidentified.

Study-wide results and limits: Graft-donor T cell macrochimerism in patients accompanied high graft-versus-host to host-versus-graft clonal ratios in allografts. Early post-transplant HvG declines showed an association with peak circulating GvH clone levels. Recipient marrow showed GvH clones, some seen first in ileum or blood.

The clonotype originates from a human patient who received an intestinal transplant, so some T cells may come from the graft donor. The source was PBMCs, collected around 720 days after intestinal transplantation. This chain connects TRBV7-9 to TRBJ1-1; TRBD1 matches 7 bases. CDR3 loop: CASSLRTGQRPEAFF. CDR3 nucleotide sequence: TGTGCCAGCAGCTTAAGAACGGGACAGAGACCAGAAGCTTTCTTT.